This T cell receptor beta chain was sequenced during a study of shared clonotypes between healthy human individuals. Terminally differentiated effector memory CD45RA+ cells were excluded from the naive CD8 cells, which were CD45RO-negative and positively selected for CCR7. Sequencing used immunoSEQ multiplex PCR; TCRdb keeps in-frame clones, though not all of them. Here the sample spans around 2,000,000 clones, about 95% being singletons. The CDR3 extends over 17 amino acids. Trimming cost V 4 bases and J 8 bases, with 23 bases left between them. Looked up from germline, CDR1 is SGHAT and CDR2 is FQNNGV.

The sequenced sample was naive CD8+ T cells sorted from blood. The receptor comes from a man between 18 and 29 years old in good health. The genes are TRBV11-2 and TRBJ1-4, with a possible D match to TRBD1 (6 bases). As DNA, the CDR3 is TGTGCCAGCAGCTCTCCCCCCGCGGGGGGCGGTATCGAAAAACTGTTTTTT. This codes for CASSSPPAGGGIEKLFF.